Listed here are 9 T cell receptor beta chains from one sample, sequenced in a study of Graves' ophthalmopathy and Graves' hyperthyroidism (dated by TCRdb to the late 2010s). Sequencing relied on an Illumina HiSeq 2000. TCR beta CDR3 regions were amplified from RNA transcripts for repertoire sequencing. HTBI primers and the Qiagen OneStep RT-PCR kit were used in a first-round RT-PCR, which was followed by a second-round multiplex PCR, size selection and purification. The public reads were reprocessed in TCRdb via fastp at Q25 and MiXCR, keeping in-frame beta chains. Each CDR3 protein gets just one entry, which takes the most common genes and DNA from the rows behind it. The sample table shows over a million distinct CDR3 sequences, and about 40% are seen once. The ten largest account for roughly 11% of the sample. Input material: peripheral blood or thyroid tissue (not recorded which). Receptors were obtained from an adult man with Graves' hyperthyroidism.

This clonotype was counted a single time. The chain is built from TRBV29-1 and TRBJ2-7, with a weak D call TRBD2 (6 bases). Trimming took off 5 bases at V and 6 bases at J, with 14 bases between the two ends. Germline CDR1 is SQVTM and CDR2 is ANQGSEA. This CDR3 has 12 amino acids. The CDR3: CSVSGGEGEQYF. CDR3 coding DNA: TGCAGCGTTTCCGGGGGTGAGGGCGAGCAGTACTTC.

The table lists this clonotype with many counts. The V call is TRBV7-2, the J call TRBJ2-7; a possible D gene is TRBD1 (6 bases). The germline V and J ends were trimmed by 1 base and 4 bases, with 14 bases remaining between them. The CDR3 totals 15 residues. Per germline, CDR1 SGHTA and CDR2 FQGNSA. The CDR3 coding sequence is TGTGCCAGCAGCTTAGGTGTCATAGGGGGATACGAGCAGTACTTC. Residues: CASSLGVIGGYEQYF.

This clonotype has ten or more counts. In DNA form, the CDR3 reads TGTGCCAGCAGCTTACCGGGCGAGGGTTCACCCCTCCACTTT. Residues: CASSLPGEGSPLHF. The rearrangement uses TRBV7-9 and TRBJ1-6; no definite D call. The V and J ends lost 2 bases and 9 bases respectively, with 11 bases between them. The CDR3 contains 14 residues. Germline V lookup: CDR1 SEHNR, CDR2 FQNEAQ (reference sequence).

This clonotype was observed many times. CDR3 amino acids: CASSLADSGYGYTF. CDR3 DNA sequence: TGTGCCAGCAGCTTAGCGGACTCCGGCTATGGCTACACCTTC. This rearrangement joins TRBV7-2 to TRBJ1-2; no reliable D call. CDR1 is SGHTA and CDR2 is FQGNSA in the germline V gene. This CDR3 region has 14 residues. V dropped 0 bases and J dropped 4 bases, with 9 bases sitting between them.

The chain links TRBV9 to TRBJ2-2, with 10 nucleotides matching TRBD2. V trimming: 0 bases; J trimming: 6 bases; junction bases outside the gene matches: 2. The CDR3 is 15 residues long. Germline-derived CDR1 and CDR2 are SGDLS and YYNGEE. The CDR3 DNA follows: TGTGCCAGCAGCGTAGCTAGCGGGGGTTCCGGGGAGCTGTTTTTT. Its protein product is CASSVASGGSGELFF.

Regarding this clonotype: This may be a read error, as it is one base from a much larger clone. V and J are TRBV14 and TRBJ1-1, with D maybe TRBD1 (6 bases). Trimming removed 3 bases from V and 3 bases from J, with 14 bases in between. The CDR3 length is 15 residues. Per germline, CDR1 SGHDN and CDR2 FVKESK. The CDR3 region is CASSQKGGAYTEAFF. The DNA of the CDR3 is TGTGCCAGCAGCCAGAAGGGGGGGGCTTACACTGAAGCTTTCTTT.

This clonotype was seen at least ten times. A much bigger clone sits one base away, suggesting this may be a read error. The chain uses TRBV4-2 and TRBJ2-7; TRBD1 might be the D (6 bases). This CDR3 has 13 amino acids. Trimming pared 4 bases from V and 3 bases from J, leaving 10 bases between. CDR1 is LGHNA, CDR2 YNFKEQ, per germline. The CDR3 loop reads CASSRTENYEQYF. For the CDR3, the DNA is TGTGCCAGCAGCCGGACAGAGAACTACGAGCAGTACTTC.

This clonotype was seen at least ten times. The J gene is TRBJ1-1, the V gene TRBV7-8; 7 bases are a match to TRBD1. This CDR3 is built from 14 residues. Germline assignment: CDR1 SGHVS and CDR2 FQNEAQ. V was pared by 5 bases and J by 1 base, with 4 bases of the junction left unmatched. The DNA of the CDR3 is TGTGCCAGCAGCGGATGGGACAGGAACACTGAAGCTTTCTTT. Translating gives CASSGWDRNTEAFF.

The rearrangement joins TRBV10-2 to TRBJ2-7, with TRBD2 matching over 13 bases. The germline gives CDR1 WSHSY, CDR2 SAAADI. The length of the CDR3 is 17 residues. V gave up 4 bases and J gave up 0 bases; unmatched junction bases: 6. The CDR3 nucleotides read TGCGCCAGCAGTGCCGGACTAGCGGGGGCAAGCTCCTACGAGCAGTACTTC. Amino acids: CASSAGLAGASSYEQYF.